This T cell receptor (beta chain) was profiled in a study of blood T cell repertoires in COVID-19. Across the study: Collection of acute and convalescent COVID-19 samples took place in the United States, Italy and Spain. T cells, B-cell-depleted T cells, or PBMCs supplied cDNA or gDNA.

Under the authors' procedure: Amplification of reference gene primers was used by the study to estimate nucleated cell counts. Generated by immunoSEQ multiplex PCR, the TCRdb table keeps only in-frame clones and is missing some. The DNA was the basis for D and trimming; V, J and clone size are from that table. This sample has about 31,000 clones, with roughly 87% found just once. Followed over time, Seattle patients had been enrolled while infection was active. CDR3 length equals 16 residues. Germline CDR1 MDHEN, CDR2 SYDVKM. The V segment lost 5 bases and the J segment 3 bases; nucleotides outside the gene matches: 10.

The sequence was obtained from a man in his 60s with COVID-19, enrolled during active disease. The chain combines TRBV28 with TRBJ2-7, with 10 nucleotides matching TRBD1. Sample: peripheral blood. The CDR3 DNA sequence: TGTGCCAGCAGTGCAAGAACCGGGACAGGGGTCTACGAGCAGTACTTC. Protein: CASSARTGTGVYEQYF.